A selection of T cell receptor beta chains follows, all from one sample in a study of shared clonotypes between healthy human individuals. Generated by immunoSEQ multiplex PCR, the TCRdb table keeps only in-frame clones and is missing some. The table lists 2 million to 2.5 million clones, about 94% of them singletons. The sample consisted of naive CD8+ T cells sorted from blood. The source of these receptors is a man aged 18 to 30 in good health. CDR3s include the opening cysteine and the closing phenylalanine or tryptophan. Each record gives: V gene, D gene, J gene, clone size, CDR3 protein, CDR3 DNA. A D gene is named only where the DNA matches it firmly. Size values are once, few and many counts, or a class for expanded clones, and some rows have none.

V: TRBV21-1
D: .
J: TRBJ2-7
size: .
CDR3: CASSRTDAIREQYF
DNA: TGTGCCAGCAGTAGGACAGACGCTATACGAGAGCAGTACTTC

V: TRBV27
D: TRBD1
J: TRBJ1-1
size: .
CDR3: CASSPYRGQATEAFF
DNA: TGTGCCAGCAGTCCGTACAGGGGGCAGGCCACTGAAGCTTTCTTT

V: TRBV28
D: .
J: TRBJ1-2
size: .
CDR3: CASTEAMAGNYGYTF
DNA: TGTGCCAGCACCGAAGCCATGGCAGGGAACTATGGCTACACCTTC

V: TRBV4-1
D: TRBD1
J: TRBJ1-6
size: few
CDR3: CASSFEPGGAGDSPLHF
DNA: TGCGCCAGCAGCTTTGAGCCAGGGGGCGCGGGTGATTCACCCCTCCACTTT

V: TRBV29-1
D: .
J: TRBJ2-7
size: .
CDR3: CSVEEPDSGYEQYF
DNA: TGCAGCGTTGAGGAGCCGGACTCGGGCTACGAGCAGTACTTC

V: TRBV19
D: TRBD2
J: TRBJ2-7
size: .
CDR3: CASSIVGTSGYEQYF
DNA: TGTGCCAGTAGTATAGTCGGGACTAGCGGCTACGAGCAGTACTTC

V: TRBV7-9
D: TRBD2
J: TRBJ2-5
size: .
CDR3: CASRKNSLGLAGVFETQYF
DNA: TGTGCCAGCAGAAAAAATTCGTTGGGACTAGCGGGAGTTTTTGAGACCCAGTACTTC

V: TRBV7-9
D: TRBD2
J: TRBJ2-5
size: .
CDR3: CASSPSGLADRETQYF
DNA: TGTGCCAGCAGCCCCTCGGGACTAGCCGATCGGGAGACCCAGTACTTC

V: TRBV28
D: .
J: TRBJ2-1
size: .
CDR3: CASSQPGHSPYNEQFF
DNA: TGTGCCAGCAGTCAACCGGGACACTCACCTTACAATGAGCAGTTCTTC

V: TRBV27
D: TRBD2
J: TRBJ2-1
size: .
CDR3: CASSPGLAGNNEQFF
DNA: TGTGCCAGCAGTCCTGGACTAGCGGGAAACAATGAGCAGTTCTTC

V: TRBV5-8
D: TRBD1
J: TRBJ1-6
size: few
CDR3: CASSWDRNNSPLHF
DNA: TGTGCCAGCAGCTGGGACAGGAATAATTCACCCCTCCACTTT

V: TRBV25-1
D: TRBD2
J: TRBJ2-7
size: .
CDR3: CASSELLAGSSYEQYF
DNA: TGTGCCAGCAGTGAATTGTTAGCGGGCAGCTCCTACGAGCAGTACTTC

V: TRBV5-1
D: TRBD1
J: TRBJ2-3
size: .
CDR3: CASSIQGPDTQYF
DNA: TGCGCCAGCAGCATACAGGGGCCAGATACGCAGTATTTT

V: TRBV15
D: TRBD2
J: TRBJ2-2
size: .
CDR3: CATSAPRAGANTGELFF
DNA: TGTGCCACCAGCGCTCCACGAGCGGGAGCCAACACCGGGGAGCTGTTTTTT

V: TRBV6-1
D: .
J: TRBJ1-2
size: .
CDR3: CASSEEAIGTAYGYTF
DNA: TGTGCCAGCAGTGAAGAAGCTATAGGGACGGCCTATGGCTACACCTTC

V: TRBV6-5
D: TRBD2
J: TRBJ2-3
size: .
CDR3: CASSSTSGPTDTQYF
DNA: TGTGCCAGCAGTTCGACTAGCGGTCCCACAGATACGCAGTATTTT

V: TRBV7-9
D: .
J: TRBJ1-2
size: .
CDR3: CASSRHPGDGYTF
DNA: TGTGCCAGCAGCCGACACCCGGGGGATGGCTACACCTTC

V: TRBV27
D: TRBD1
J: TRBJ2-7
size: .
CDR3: CASSLLLGQGPLEQYF
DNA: TGTGCCAGCAGTTTACTTCTGGGACAGGGGCCTCTCGAGCAGTACTTC

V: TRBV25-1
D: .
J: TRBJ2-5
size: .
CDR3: CASSEFEVETQYF
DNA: TGTGCCAGCAGTGAATTCGAGGTGGAGACCCAGTACTTC

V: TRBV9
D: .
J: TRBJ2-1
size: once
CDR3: CASSVVGGGNNEQFF
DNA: TGTGCCAGCAGCGTAGTAGGGGGCGGGAACAATGAGCAGTTCTTC

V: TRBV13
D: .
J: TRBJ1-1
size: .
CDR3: CASTHGGTEAFF
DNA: TGTGCCAGCACCCATGGGGGGACTGAAGCTTTCTTT

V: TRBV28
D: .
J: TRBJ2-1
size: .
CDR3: CASSGYSSYNEQFF
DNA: TGTGCCAGCAGCGGCTACAGCTCCTACAATGAGCAGTTCTTC